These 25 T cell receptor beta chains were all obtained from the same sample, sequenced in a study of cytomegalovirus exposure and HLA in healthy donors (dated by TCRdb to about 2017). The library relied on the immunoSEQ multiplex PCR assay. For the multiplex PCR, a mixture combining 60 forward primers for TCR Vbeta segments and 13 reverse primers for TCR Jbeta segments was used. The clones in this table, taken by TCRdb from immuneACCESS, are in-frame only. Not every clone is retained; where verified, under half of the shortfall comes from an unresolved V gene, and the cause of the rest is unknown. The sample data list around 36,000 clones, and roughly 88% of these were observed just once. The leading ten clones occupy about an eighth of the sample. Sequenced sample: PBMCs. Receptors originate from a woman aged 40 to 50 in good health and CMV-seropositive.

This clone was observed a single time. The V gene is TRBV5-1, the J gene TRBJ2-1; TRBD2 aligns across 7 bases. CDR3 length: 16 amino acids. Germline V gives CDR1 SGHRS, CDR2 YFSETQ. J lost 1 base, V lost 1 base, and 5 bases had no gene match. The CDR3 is CASSLSSGPSYNEQFF. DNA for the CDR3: TGCGCCAGCAGCTTGTCTAGCGGCCCATCCTACAATGAGCAGTTCTTC.

The CDR3 loop is CASSEQGSLLLAYEQYF. Written as DNA, the CDR3 is TGTGCCAGCAGCGAGCAGGGGTCGCTCCTACTTGCTTACGAGCAGTACTTC. J is TRBJ2-7 and V is TRBV7-9, with D perhaps matching TRBD1 (6 bases). Trimming took 5 bases from V and 4 from J, leaving 24 bases between them. Germline V CDR1 and CDR2: SEHNR, FQNEAQ (reference sequence). CDR3 length: 17 amino acids.

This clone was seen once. CDR3 coding DNA: TGCGCCAGCAGCTTGCGGCTAGATAACAATGAGCAGTTCTTC. It is translated as CASSLRLDNNEQFF. The chain recombines TRBV5-1 with TRBJ2-1, with D unclear. V was trimmed by 1 base and J by 5 bases, leaving 10 bases between them. Germline-derived CDR1 and CDR2 are SGHRS and YFSETQ. The CDR3 has 14 residues.

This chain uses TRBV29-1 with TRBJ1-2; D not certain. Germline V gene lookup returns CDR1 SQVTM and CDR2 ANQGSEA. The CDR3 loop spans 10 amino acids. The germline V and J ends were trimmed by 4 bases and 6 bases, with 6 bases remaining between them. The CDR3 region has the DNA TGCAGCGTTGGCGGGGATGGCTACACCTTC. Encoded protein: CSVGGDGYTF.

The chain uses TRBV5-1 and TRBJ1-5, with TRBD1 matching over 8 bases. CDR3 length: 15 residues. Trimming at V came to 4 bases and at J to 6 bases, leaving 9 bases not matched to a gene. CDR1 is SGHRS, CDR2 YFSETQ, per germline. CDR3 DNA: TGCGCCAGCAGCCCAGGGGGCGCAGAGGGTCAGCCCCAGCATTTT. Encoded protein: CASSPGGAEGQPQHF.

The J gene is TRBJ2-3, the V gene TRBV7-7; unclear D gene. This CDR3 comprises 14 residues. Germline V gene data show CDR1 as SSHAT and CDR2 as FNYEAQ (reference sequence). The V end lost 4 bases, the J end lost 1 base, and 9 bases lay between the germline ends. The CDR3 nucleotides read TGTGCCAGCAGCTCAGGCGCTCGCACAGATACGCAGTATTTT. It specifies CASSSGARTDTQYF.

CDR3 DNA sequence: TGTGCCAGCAGCAACGGTCCTGCTTTCTCTGGAAACACCATATATTTT. Protein product: CASSNGPAFSGNTIYF. The chain recombines TRBV13 with TRBJ1-3; D unclear. This CDR3 is built from 16 residues. The germline V gene has CDR1 PRHDT and CDR2 FYEKMQ (reference sequence). V lost 5 bases and J 0 bases, leaving 14 bases between the germline ends.

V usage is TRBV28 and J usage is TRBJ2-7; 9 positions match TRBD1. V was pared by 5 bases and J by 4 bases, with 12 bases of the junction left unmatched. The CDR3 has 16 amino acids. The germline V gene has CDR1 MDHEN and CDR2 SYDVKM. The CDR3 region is CASSIPQGQGSYEQYF. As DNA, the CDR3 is TGTGCCAGCAGTATCCCCCAGGGACAGGGTAGTTACGAGCAGTACTTC.

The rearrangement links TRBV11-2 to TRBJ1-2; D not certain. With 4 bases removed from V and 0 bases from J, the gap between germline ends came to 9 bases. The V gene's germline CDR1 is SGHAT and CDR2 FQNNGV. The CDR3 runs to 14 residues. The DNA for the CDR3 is TGTGCCAGCAGCTCCCCGGGAGCTAACTATGGCTACACCTTC. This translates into CASSSPGANYGYTF. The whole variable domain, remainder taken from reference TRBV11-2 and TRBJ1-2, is EAGVAQSPRYKIIEKRQSVAFWCNPISGHATLYWYQQILGQGPKLLIQFQNNGVVDDSQLPKDRFSAERLKGVDSTLKIQPAKLEDSAVYLCASSSPGANYGYTFGSGTRLTVV.

The CDR3 spells CAISEVPGLAGGDNEQFF. CDR3 nucleotide sequence: TGTGCCATCAGTGAGGTCCCGGGACTAGCGGGGGGCGACAATGAGCAGTTCTTC. The rearrangement uses TRBV10-3 and TRBJ2-1, with 15 nucleotides matching TRBD2. Per the germline V gene, CDR1 is ENHRY and CDR2 is SYGVKD. The CDR3 is 18 residues long. With 2 bases clipped from V and 5 bases from J, the junction kept 7 bases outside the gene matches.

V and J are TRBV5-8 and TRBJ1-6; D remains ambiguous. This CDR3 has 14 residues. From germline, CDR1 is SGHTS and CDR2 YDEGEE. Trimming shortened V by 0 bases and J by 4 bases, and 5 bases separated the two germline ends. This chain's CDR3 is CASSLEPYNSPLHF. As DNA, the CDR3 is TGTGCCAGCAGCTTGGAGCCGTATAATTCACCCCTCCACTTT.

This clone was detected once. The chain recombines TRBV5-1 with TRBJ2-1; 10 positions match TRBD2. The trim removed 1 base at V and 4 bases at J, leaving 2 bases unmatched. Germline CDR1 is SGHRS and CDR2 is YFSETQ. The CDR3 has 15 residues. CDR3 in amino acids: CASSLLAGGYNEQFF. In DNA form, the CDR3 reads TGCGCCAGCAGCTTGTTAGCGGGGGGATACAATGAGCAGTTCTTC.

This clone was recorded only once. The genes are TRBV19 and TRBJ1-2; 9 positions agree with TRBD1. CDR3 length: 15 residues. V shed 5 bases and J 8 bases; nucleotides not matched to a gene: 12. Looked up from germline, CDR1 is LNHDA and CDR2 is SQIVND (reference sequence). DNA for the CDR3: TGTGCCAGTAGTCAGGGACAGGGTCGCGGAGAGGGCTACACCTTC. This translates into CASSQGQGRGEGYTF.

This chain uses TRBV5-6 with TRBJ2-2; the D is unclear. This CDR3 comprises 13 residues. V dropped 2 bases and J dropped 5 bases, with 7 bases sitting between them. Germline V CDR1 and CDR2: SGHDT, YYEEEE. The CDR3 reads CASSFLSTGELFF. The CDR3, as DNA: TGTGCCAGCAGCTTTTTGTCTACCGGGGAGCTGTTTTTT.

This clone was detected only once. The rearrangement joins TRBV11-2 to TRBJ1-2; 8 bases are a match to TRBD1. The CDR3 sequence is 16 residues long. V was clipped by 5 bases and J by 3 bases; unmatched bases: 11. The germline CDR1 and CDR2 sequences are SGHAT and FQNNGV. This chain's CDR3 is CASSATLGQAYYGYTF. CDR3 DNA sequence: TGTGCCAGCAGCGCGACCCTGGGACAGGCCTACTATGGCTACACCTTC.

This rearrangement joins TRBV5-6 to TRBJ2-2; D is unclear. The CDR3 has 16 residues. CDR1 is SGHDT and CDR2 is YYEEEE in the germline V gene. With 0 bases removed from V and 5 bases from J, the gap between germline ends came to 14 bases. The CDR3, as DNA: TGTGCCAGCAGCTTGGCGTCTTTCCTCGGTACCGGGGAGCTGTTTTTT. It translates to CASSLASFLGTGELFF.

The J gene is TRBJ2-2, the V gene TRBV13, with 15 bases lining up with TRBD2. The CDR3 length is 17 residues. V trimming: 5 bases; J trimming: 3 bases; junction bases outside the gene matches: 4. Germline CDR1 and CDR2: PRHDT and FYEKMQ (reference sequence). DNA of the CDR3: TGTGCCAGCAGCCCCGGACTAGCGGGGGGGCACACCGGGGAGCTGTTTTTT. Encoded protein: CASSPGLAGGHTGELFF.

DNA for the CDR3: TGTGCCAGCAGCTTGGAGGGGAAGGGTTACAATGAGCAGTTCTTC. It is translated as CASSLEGKGYNEQFF. The chain carries TRBV5-4 and TRBJ2-1; perhaps TRBD1 as D (5 bases). Germline V gene lookup returns CDR1 SGHNT and CDR2 YYREEE (reference sequence). The CDR3 totals 15 residues. V was shortened by 0 bases and J by 4 bases, with 11 bases between the two germline ends.

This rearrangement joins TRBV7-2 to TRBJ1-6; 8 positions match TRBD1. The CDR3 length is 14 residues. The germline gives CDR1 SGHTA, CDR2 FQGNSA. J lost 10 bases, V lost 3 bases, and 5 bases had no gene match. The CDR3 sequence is CASSFGQGVSPLHF. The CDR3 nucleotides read TGTGCCAGCAGCTTCGGACAGGGCGTATCACCCCTCCACTTT.

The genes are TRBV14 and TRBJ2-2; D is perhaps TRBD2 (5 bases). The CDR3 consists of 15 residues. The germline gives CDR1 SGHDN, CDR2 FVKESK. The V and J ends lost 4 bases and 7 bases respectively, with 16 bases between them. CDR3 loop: CASSLLLAVGGELFF. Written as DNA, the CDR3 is TGTGCCAGCAGCCTTCTCCTAGCCGTTGGCGGGGAGCTGTTTTTT. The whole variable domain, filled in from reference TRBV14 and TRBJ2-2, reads EAGVTQFPSHSVIEKGQTVTLRCDPISGHDNLYWYRRVMGKEIKFLLHFVKESKQDESGMPNNRFLAERTGGTYSTLKVQPAELEDSGVYFCASSLLLAVGGELFFGEGSRLTVL.

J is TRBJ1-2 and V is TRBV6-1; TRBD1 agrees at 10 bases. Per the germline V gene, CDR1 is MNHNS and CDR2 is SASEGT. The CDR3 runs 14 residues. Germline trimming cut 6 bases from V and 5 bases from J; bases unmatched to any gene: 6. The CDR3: CASSGTGVGYGYTF. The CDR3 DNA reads TGTGCCAGCAGCGGGACAGGGGTAGGGTATGGCTACACCTTC.

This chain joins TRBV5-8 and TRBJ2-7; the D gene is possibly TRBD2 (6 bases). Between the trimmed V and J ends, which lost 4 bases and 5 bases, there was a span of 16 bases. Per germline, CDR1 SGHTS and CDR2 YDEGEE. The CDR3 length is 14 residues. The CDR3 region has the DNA TGTGCCAGCAGCCGGGGTGGAGGGGCCCACGAGCAGTACTTC. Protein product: CASSRGGGAHEQYF.

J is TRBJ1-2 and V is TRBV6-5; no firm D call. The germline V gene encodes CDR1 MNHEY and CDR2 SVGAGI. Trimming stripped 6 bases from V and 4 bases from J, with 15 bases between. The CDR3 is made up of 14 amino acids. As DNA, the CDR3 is TGTGCCAGCAGACCGGACTTCATGGGCTATGGCTACACCTTC. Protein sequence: CASRPDFMGYGYTF.

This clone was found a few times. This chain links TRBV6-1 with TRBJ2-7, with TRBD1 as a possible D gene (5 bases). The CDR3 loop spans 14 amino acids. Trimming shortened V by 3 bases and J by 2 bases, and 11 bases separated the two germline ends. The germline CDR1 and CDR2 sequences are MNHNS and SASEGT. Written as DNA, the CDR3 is TGTGCCAGCAGTGAGGGCAGGGCAGCCTACGAGCAGTACTTC. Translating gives CASSEGRAAYEQYF.

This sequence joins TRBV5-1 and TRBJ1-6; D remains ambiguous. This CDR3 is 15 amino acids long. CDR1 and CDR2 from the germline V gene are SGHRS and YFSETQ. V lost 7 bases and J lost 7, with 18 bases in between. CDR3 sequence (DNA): TGCGCCAGCCACCTCGGCGGGTGGGAGAATTCACCCCTCCACTTT. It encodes CASHLGGWENSPLHF.